The 29 T cell receptor beta chains presented below share a single source sample, sequenced in a study of cytomegalovirus exposure and HLA in healthy donors. Both 60 Vbeta primers and 13 Jbeta primers went into the PCR. Assay: immunoSEQ multiplex PCR; the TCRdb copy retains only in-frame clones and omits some. The repertoire holds more than 95,000 clones, with around 78% as singletons. The sequencing input was PBMCs. All receptors come from a male donor in good health and CMV-seronegative.

This clone was detected only once. The rearrangement links TRBV30 to TRBJ2-7; 10 positions match TRBD2. V lost 8 bases to trimming and J lost 2 bases; unmatched junction nucleotides: 9. CDR1 GTSNPN and CDR2 SVGIG come from the germline V gene (reference sequence). This CDR3 region has 14 residues. The CDR3 protein is CAGTSSGGAYEQYF. CDR3 bases: TGTGCCGGAACCTCTAGCGGGGGAGCCTACGAGCAGTACTTC.

The chain uses TRBV10-3 and TRBJ2-2; D might be TRBD2 (5 bases). CDR1 is ENHRY, CDR2 SYGVKD, per germline. Trimming cost V 4 bases and J 8 bases, with 17 bases left between them. The CDR3 sequence is 15 residues long. Written as DNA, the CDR3 is TGTGCCATCAGTGCGGTCTCCGCGGAGGCGGGGGAGCTGTTTTTT. It translates to CAISAVSAEAGELFF.

In its sample, this clone was seen a few times. V and J are TRBV4-3 and TRBJ2-1; a possible D gene is TRBD2 (5 bases). V was shortened by 1 base and J by 0 bases, with 10 bases between the two germline ends. CDR1 LGHNA and CDR2 YSLEER come from the germline V gene. The CDR3 is 16 residues long. The CDR3 reads CASSQADTSSYNEQFF. CDR3 coding DNA: TGCGCCAGCAGCCAAGCAGACACTAGCTCCTACAATGAGCAGTTCTTC.

The chain uses TRBV25-1 and TRBJ1-2, with no clear D. The germline gives CDR1 MGHDK, CDR2 SYGVNS. CDR3 size: 12 residues. With 5 bases removed from V and 1 base from J, the gap between germline ends came to 5 bases. CDR3 sequence reads: CASSKLNYGYTF. In nucleotides, the CDR3 is TGTGCCAGCAGTAAACTTAACTATGGCTACACCTTC.

The J gene is TRBJ1-2, the V gene TRBV5-1; a possible D gene is TRBD1 (6 bases). Germline CDR1 is SGHRS and CDR2 is YFSETQ. The CDR3 runs 16 residues. The V gene lost 0 bases and the J gene lost 0 bases, with 12 bases spanning the gap. CDR3 region: CASSLAGGPTNYGYTF. The CDR3 DNA is TGCGCCAGCAGCTTGGCCGGGGGGCCGACTAACTATGGCTACACCTTC.

In its sample, this clone was seen a few times. The chain carries TRBV29-1 and TRBJ2-3, with D perhaps TRBD2 (7 bases). CDR3 length: 15 amino acids. V was cut by 6 bases and J by 1 base, with 17 bases left in between. Germline CDR1 reads SQVTM; CDR2 reads ANQGSEA. The CDR3 coding sequence is TGCAGCGTGAGGGGGGGTTGGTCGGGCACAGATACGCAGTATTTT. Translating it yields CSVRGGWSGTDTQYF.

The gene calls are TRBV4-1 and TRBJ1-2; D is unclear. Deletions cut 8 bases from V and 1 base from J, with 11 bases between. Per germline, CDR1 MGHRA and CDR2 YSYEKL. The CDR3 loop spans 13 amino acids. The CDR3 bases are TGCGCCAGCCGCCCGAACAGTAACTATGGCTACACCTTC. Its protein product is CASRPNSNYGYTF.

This clone appeared once. V gene TRBV6-1 combines with J gene TRBJ1-3; D might be TRBD1 (5 bases). This CDR3 spans 12 amino acids. V was trimmed by 8 bases and J by 3 bases, leaving 8 bases between them. From germline, CDR1 is MNHNS and CDR2 SASEGT. The CDR3 nucleotides are TGTGCCAGCTCAGGGTTTGGAAACACCATATATTTT. Protein: CASSGFGNTIYF.

V and J are TRBV27 and TRBJ1-1; D is undetermined. Trimming stripped 7 bases from V and 4 bases from J, with 13 bases between. Germline-derived CDR1 and CDR2 are MNHEY and SMNVEV (reference sequence). This CDR3 has 13 amino acids. The CDR3 loop is CASTYSGGTEAFF. Here the CDR3 DNA reads TGTGCCAGCACTTACTCGGGTGGCACTGAAGCTTTCTTT.

The chain employs TRBV19 and TRBJ2-2; no reliable D call. Between the trimmed V and J ends, which lost 0 bases and 8 bases, there was a span of 13 bases. Germline loops: CDR1 LNHDA, CDR2 SQIVND (reference sequence). The CDR3 has 15 residues. This CDR3 reads CASSIEREPWGELFF. In DNA, the CDR3 is TGTGCCAGTAGTATAGAGCGCGAACCCTGGGGGGAGCTGTTTTTT.

The gene calls are TRBV25-1 and TRBJ2-7, with D tentatively TRBD2 (6 bases). With 5 bases removed from V and 0 bases from J, the gap between germline ends came to 20 bases. Germline V gives CDR1 MGHDK, CDR2 SYGVNS. This CDR3 comprises 17 residues. The DNA of the CDR3 is TGTGCCAGCAGTCCAGAATACGGCGGAGGGCCCTCCTACGAGCAGTACTTC. It codes for CASSPEYGGGPSYEQYF.

A single count supports this clone. In DNA form, the CDR3 reads TGTGCCACCTACCATGGGACTAGCGGGCTGTACTTC. This gives the protein CATYHGTSGLYF. This rearrangement joins TRBV19 to TRBJ2-7; 12 bases line up with TRBD2. The CDR3 sequence is 12 residues long. Germline V lookup: CDR1 LNHDA, CDR2 SQIVND (reference sequence). J gave up 12 bases and V 10 bases, and 10 bases lay outside the gene matches. The whole variable domain, remainder taken from reference TRBV19 and TRBJ2-7, is DGGITQSPKYLFRKEGQNVTLSCEQNLNHDAMYWYRQDPGQGLRLIYYSQIVNDFQKGDIAEGYSVSREKKESFPLTVTSAQKNPTAFYLCATYHGTSGLYFGPGTRLTVT.

This rearrangement joins TRBV2 to TRBJ2-5, with D uncertain. Trimming took off 6 bases at V and 2 bases at J, with 7 bases between the two ends. Germline V CDR1 and CDR2: SNHLY, FYNNEI. This CDR3 has 12 residues. CDR3 amino acids: CASRVRQETQYF. The CDR3 coding sequence is TGTGCCAGCAGGGTGCGGCAAGAGACCCAGTACTTC.

The rearrangement links TRBV6-1 to TRBJ2-5, with 7 bases fitting TRBD1. CDR1 MNHNS and CDR2 SASEGT come from the germline V gene. The J segment lost 1 base and the V segment lost 8 bases, leaving 10 bases of the junction unmatched. This CDR3 has 15 residues. The CDR3: CASPSSRTGQETQYF. The CDR3 nucleotides are TGTGCCAGCCCCTCGTCCCGGACAGGCCAAGAGACCCAGTACTTC.

The chain couples TRBV11-1 to TRBJ2-1; 9 nucleotides agree with TRBD1. The J segment lost 7 bases and the V segment lost 5 bases, leaving 3 bases of the junction unmatched. The CDR3 consists of 13 residues. Germline CDR1 is SGHAT and CDR2 is FQDESV (reference sequence). The CDR3 region is CASSTGTGNEQFF. The CDR3 coding sequence is TGTGCCAGCAGCACGGGGACAGGGAATGAGCAGTTCTTC.

This clone was seen a handful of times. The rearrangement uses TRBV5-1 and TRBJ1-1; no clear D. The CDR3 has 13 residues. Germline V gene sequence: CDR1 SGHRS, CDR2 YFSETQ. V gave up 4 bases and J gave up 5 bases, with 12 bases separating them. CDR3 sequence reads: CASSPPSGTEAFF. The DNA of the CDR3 is TGCGCCAGCAGCCCACCTTCGGGAACTGAAGCTTTCTTT. Using reference TRBV5-1 and TRBJ1-1 for the parts outside the CDR3, the full variable domain is KAGVTQTPRYLIKTRGQQVTLSCSPISGHRSVSWYQQTPGQGLQFLFEYFSETQRNKGNFPGRFSGRQFSNSRSEMNVSTLELGDSALYLCASSPPSGTEAFFGQGTRLTVV.

The chain has TRBV27 and TRBJ2-7, with D possibly TRBD2 on 6 matching bases. CDR1 is MNHEY, CDR2 SMNVEV, per germline (reference sequence). The CDR3 spans 14 residues. The V and J ends lost 7 bases and 4 bases respectively, with 17 bases between them. The CDR3 region is CASNPGGVGYEQYF. In DNA form, the CDR3 reads TGTGCCAGCAACCCCGGCGGGGTGGGGTACGAGCAGTACTTC.

Only a few counts were recorded for this clone. V gene TRBV12-5 combines with J gene TRBJ2-2, with D possibly TRBD2 on 5 matching bases. The CDR3 totals 12 residues. Germline V lookup: CDR1 LGHNT, CDR2 FRNRAP. V dropped 4 bases and J dropped 8 bases, with 8 bases sitting between them. CDR3 sequence: CASGSRGGELFF. The CDR3 DNA reads as TGTGCTAGTGGTTCTCGCGGGGGGGAGCTGTTTTTT.

The chain recombines TRBV5-1 with TRBJ2-1; 9 positions match TRBD2. Trimming removed 4 bases from V and 5 bases from J; junction bases left unmatched: 7. Germline V gene lookup returns CDR1 SGHRS and CDR2 YFSETQ. CDR3 size: 15 residues. This CDR3 reads CASSPSLAGNNEQFF. The CDR3 DNA follows: TGCGCCAGCAGCCCATCCCTAGCGGGAAACAATGAGCAGTTCTTC.

The gene calls are TRBV27 and TRBJ1-1; TRBD1 agrees at 7 bases. The length of the CDR3 is 13 residues. CDR1 and CDR2 (germline): MNHEY, SMNVEV (reference sequence). V lost 5 bases, J lost 6 bases, and 6 bases stayed unmatched. CDR3 in amino acids: CASSPLTGPEAFF. CDR3 nucleotide sequence: TGTGCCAGCAGTCCTTTGACAGGGCCTGAAGCTTTCTTT.

A single count supports this clone. The gene calls are TRBV27 and TRBJ2-3; TRBD1 agrees at 7 bases. The length of the CDR3 is 15 residues. Trimming cost V 4 bases and J 6 bases; bases outside gene matches: 10. In germline, CDR1 is MNHEY, CDR2 SMNVEV (reference sequence). The CDR3 DNA follows: TGTGCCAGCAGTTCATCGGGACAGATGTTGGATACGCAGTATTTT. It encodes CASSSSGQMLDTQYF.

The rearrangement links TRBV9 to TRBJ2-1; TRBD2 aligns across 11 bases. V was pared by 3 bases and J by 2 bases, with 1 base of the junction left unmatched. The CDR3 length is 15 residues. The germline gives CDR1 SGDLS, CDR2 YYNGEE. In DNA form, the CDR3 reads TGTGCCAGCAGCGAGGGACTAGCGGCCTACAATGAGCAGTTCTTC. Translation: CASSEGLAAYNEQFF. The full variable domain, rest sourced from reference TRBV9 and TRBJ2-1, is DSGVTQTPKHLITATGQRVTLRCSPRSGDLSVYWYQQSLDQGLQFLIQYYNGEERAKGNILERFSAQQFPDLHSELNLSSLELGDSALYFCASSEGLAAYNEQFFGPGTRLTVL.

As DNA, the CDR3 is TGTGCCAGCAGTTTAGTCGGGAGGGGTGAGCAGTTCTTC. Encoded protein: CASSLVGRGEQFF. The rearrangement uses TRBV28 and TRBJ2-1; TRBD2 matches at 8 bases. In germline, CDR1 is MDHEN, CDR2 SYDVKM. With V trimmed by 2 bases and J by 9 bases, 3 bases remained unmatched. The CDR3 has 13 residues. Filled out from reference TRBV28 and TRBJ2-1, the complete variable domain reads DVKVTQSSRYLVKRTGEKVFLECVQDMDHENMFWYRQDPGLGLRLIYFSYDVKMKEKGDIPEGYSVSREKKERFSLILESASTNQTSMYLCASSLVGRGEQFFGPGTRLTVL.

At least ten counts were recorded for this clone. This rearrangement joins TRBV11-3 to TRBJ2-1, with 7 bases that match TRBD1. This CDR3 region has 15 residues. With 2 bases clipped from V and 5 bases from J, the junction kept 6 bases outside the gene matches. CDR1 and CDR2 (germline): SGHNT, YENEEA. Written as DNA, the CDR3 is TGTGCCAGCAGCTTAACCTCGACAGGGCACAATGAGCAGTTCTTC. Translated: CASSLTSTGHNEQFF.

This sequence joins TRBV6-1 and TRBJ1-6; 8 nucleotides match TRBD1. The V segment lost 2 bases and the J segment 7 bases; nucleotides outside the gene matches: 10. The CDR3 length is 17 residues. Germline lookup yields CDR1 MNHNS and CDR2 SASEGT. The DNA for the CDR3 is TGTGCCAGCAGTGAATTTCAGGGGGCGGTAAGAAATTCACCCCTCCACTTT. Protein product: CASSEFQGAVRNSPLHF.

A few counts support this clone. The chain carries TRBV9 and TRBJ2-7; possibly TRBD1 for D (5 bases). The CDR3 runs to 13 residues. The V and J ends lost 0 bases and 7 bases respectively, with 11 bases between them. Germline CDR1 is SGDLS and CDR2 is YYNGEE. The CDR3 loop is CASSVGRGWEQYF. DNA of the CDR3: TGTGCCAGCAGCGTAGGAAGGGGTTGGGAGCAGTACTTC.

The V and J genes are TRBV7-9 and TRBJ2-4; 9 nucleotides agree with TRBD1. The germline V gene has CDR1 SEHNR and CDR2 FQNEAQ (reference sequence). This CDR3 is 14 amino acids long. V gave up 5 bases and J gave up 8 bases; unmatched junction bases: 7. CDR3 in amino acids: CASSPRTGEDIQYF. In nucleotides, the CDR3 is TGTGCCAGCAGCCCACGGACAGGGGAGGACATTCAGTACTTC.

V gene TRBV4-1 combines with J gene TRBJ2-6; D ambiguous. Germline assignment: CDR1 MGHRA and CDR2 YSYEKL. The V and J ends lost 4 bases and 0 bases respectively, with 10 bases between them. The length of the CDR3 is 16 residues. CDR3 residues: CASSLERVSGANVLTF. Here the CDR3 DNA reads TGCGCCAGCAGCCTTGAGCGCGTCTCTGGGGCCAACGTCCTGACTTTC.

The rearrangement links TRBV19 to TRBJ1-5, with D unresolved. Germline CDR1 and CDR2: LNHDA and SQIVND (reference sequence). Trimming stripped 5 bases from V and 4 bases from J, with 9 bases between. The length of the CDR3 is 13 residues. CDR3 protein: CASSDWENQPQHF. CDR3 in DNA: TGTGCCAGTAGTGACTGGGAGAATCAGCCCCAGCATTTT.